The present T cell receptor (beta chain) was sequenced within a study of T cell repertoires in cytomegalovirus infection. Across the study: Public TCR beta signature analysis indicated the presence of both CMV infection and matching HLA type.

TCRdb independently ran MiXCR on the reads; one entry per CDR3 protein. This sample has over 100,000 distinct CDR3 sequences, with around 28% found just once. On this clonotype itself: Its antigen is unidentified.

Points from the study as a whole: Dominating the ex vivo response were TCR beta clonotypes that were CMV-specific and HLA-C-restricted. Frequencies of public TCR beta families were cumulated, and this identified carriers of CMV plus the relevant HLA.

Trimming removed 4 bases at V and 9 bases at J, with 31 bases between. This CDR3 spans 18 amino acids. Germline V gene lookup returns CDR1 SGHKS and CDR2 YYEKEE (reference sequence). V gene TRBV5-5 combines with J gene TRBJ1-1; a possible D gene is TRBD1 (6 bases). The TCR comes from a human donor in good health (CMV status not recorded). Some clones in this sample may be carry-over from other donors' samples. The material was CD8+ T cells from cultured PBMCs, obtained from culture after CMV antigen stimulation. The CDR3 loop is CASSTDRFSSPGGPQAFF. DNA of the CDR3: TGTGCCAGCAGCACTGACAGGTTCTCAAGCCCCGGTGGTCCTCAAGCTTTCTTT. Full variable domain (rest looked up from reference TRBV5-5 and TRBJ1-1): DAGVTQSPTHLIKTRGQQVTLRCSPISGHKSVSWYQQVLGQGPQFIFQYYEKEERGRGNFPDRFSARQFPNYSSELNVNALLLGDSALYLCASSTDRFSSPGGPQAFFGQGTRLTVV.